Sequencing of this TCR beta chain was carried out in a study of OX40 agonist ivuxolimab in advanced cancers. Study at large: About 40% of patients had received prior checkpoint inhibitor therapy. Study-wide results and caveats: Specificity for antigen went undetermined in the expanded peripheral T cells. The CD4+ and CD8+ T cells in the blood had expanded clonally by week 6 at 0.1 to 3.0 mg/kg.

Generated by immunoSEQ multiplex PCR, the TCRdb table keeps only in-frame clones and is missing some. The sample carries about 60,000 clones, 85% recorded once. Regarding this clone: Its antigen is unknown. Other DNA sequences in the same sample also yield this CDR3.

Blood sampling was done at baseline, cycle 4 day 1, and cycle 7 day 1. This TCR was sampled from an adult with an advanced solid tumor such as melanoma, head and neck, liver or kidney cancer. The source material was CD4+ or CD8+ T cells sorted from blood, sampled in a trial of the OX40 agonist ivuxolimab.

The CDR3 DNA follows: TGTGCCAGCAGCTTGGGCATGGGGGGTCAGCCCCAGCATTTT. The encoded protein is CASSLGMGGQPQHF. V and J are TRBV5-5 and TRBJ1-5, with D maybe TRBD1 (5 bases). Germline V gene data show CDR1 as SGHKS and CDR2 as YYEKEE (reference sequence). The V and J ends lost 0 bases and 6 bases respectively, with 10 bases between them. This CDR3 contains 14 residues. Drawing the rest from reference TRBV5-5 and TRBJ1-5, the complete variable domain is DAGVTQSPTHLIKTRGQQVTLRCSPISGHKSVSWYQQVLGQGPQFIFQYYEKEERGRGNFPDRFSARQFPNYSSELNVNALLLGDSALYLCASSLGMGGQPQHFGDGTRLSIL.